This passage covers 25 T cell receptor beta chains from one sample sequenced in a study of beta chain features in type 1 diabetes (dated by TCRdb to between 2018 and 2020). Study-wide findings and limitations: A moderate but significant shortening of TCRB CDR3 length was observed in type 1 diabetes patients in all four CD4+ subsets.

No antigen has been assigned to these receptors. Receptor libraries were prepared by the immunoSEQ multiplex PCR assay. The entire isolated RNA was reverse transcribed using the High Capacity cDNA Reverse Transcription Kit, and thus expressed TCRB transcripts were sequenced. Entries here come from immuneACCESS through TCRdb and include only in-frame sequences with V and J called. Some clones fail to appear in such tables; in the studies checked, an unresolved V gene covers under half of the shortfall, and the cause of the remainder is unknown. This sample gives approximately 60,000 clones in total; roughly 50% of them show up just once. Approximately 2.5% of the sample is in the top ten clones. Sequencing input: Tregs from blood. The cell subset or site label here, explained by the study, means: regulatory CD4+ T cells. These receptors were taken from a woman aged 35 to 49 with type 1 diabetes.

The chain uses TRBV9 and TRBJ2-3; no definite D call. V was trimmed by 4 bases and J by 5 bases, leaving 8 bases between them. This CDR3 has 12 amino acids. CDR1 SGDLS and CDR2 YYNGEE come from the germline V gene. CDR3 nucleotides: TGTGCCAGCAGCCCCCGTGTAGATACGCAGTATTTT. Protein product: CASSPRVDTQYF. Full variable domain (outside the CDR3, taken from reference TRBV9 and TRBJ2-3): DSGVTQTPKHLITATGQRVTLRCSPRSGDLSVYWYQQSLDQGLQFLIQYYNGEERAKGNILERFSAQQFPDLHSELNLSSLELGDSALYFCASSPRVDTQYFGPGTRLTVL.

The rearrangement joins TRBV4-2 to TRBJ1-2; D is unclear. Germline values: CDR1 LGHNA, CDR2 YNFKEQ. The CDR3 has 14 residues. Trimming stripped 0 bases from V and 10 bases from J, with 15 bases between. The CDR3 DNA reads as TGTGCCAGCAGCCAAGATTGGGCAGCTAGCCACTACACCTTC. This gives the protein CASSQDWAASHYTF.

This sequence joins TRBV5-1 and TRBJ2-3; D gene unclear. Trimming removed 0 bases from V and 3 bases from J, with 5 bases in between. The length of the CDR3 is 13 residues. CDR1 and CDR2 from the germline V gene are SGHRS and YFSETQ. CDR3 loop: CASSLAGTDTQYF. The CDR3 bases are TGCGCCAGCAGCTTGGCCGGGACAGATACGCAGTATTTT.

This clone was counted between two and nine times. The V call is TRBV7-2, the J call TRBJ2-7; TRBD1 agrees at 7 bases. The V and J ends lost 7 bases and 5 bases, in that order; junction bases with no gene match: 2. This CDR3 has 11 residues. CDR1 and CDR2 from the germline V gene are SGHTA and FQGNSA. The CDR3 region is CASNDRDEQYF. The CDR3 DNA sequence: TGTGCCAGCAACGACAGGGACGAGCAGTACTTC. The complete variable domain, with remaining parts taken from reference TRBV7-2 and TRBJ2-7, reads GAGVSQSPSNKVTEKGKDVELRCDPISGHTALYWYRQSLGQGLEFLIYFQGNSAPDKSGLPSDRFSAERTGGSVSTLTIQRTQQEDSAVYLCASNDRDEQYFGPGTRLTVT.

This clone came up a few times. The genes are TRBV7-2 and TRBJ2-2; TRBD1 matches 12 bases. The CDR3 contains 16 residues. V lost 6 bases and J lost 2; bases outside the gene matches: 4. CDR1 is SGHTA, CDR2 FQGNSA, per germline. CDR3 sequence: CASSWGQGANTGELFF. As DNA, the CDR3 is TGTGCCAGCAGTTGGGGACAGGGGGCCAACACCGGGGAGCTGTTTTTT.

The chain is built from TRBV4-2 and TRBJ2-1, with TRBD2 matching 9 bases. The length of the CDR3 is 16 residues. Germline CDR1 is LGHNA and CDR2 is YNFKEQ. The junction had 7 bases not matched to a gene; V was cut back by 5 bases and J by 2 bases. CDR3 protein: CASSFAGGEAYNEQFF. For the CDR3, the DNA is TGTGCCAGCAGCTTCGCGGGAGGGGAGGCCTACAATGAGCAGTTCTTC.

This chain links TRBV4-2 with TRBJ2-1, with no clear D. The germline V and J ends were trimmed by 1 base and 7 bases, with 2 bases remaining between them. CDR1 and CDR2 from the germline V gene are LGHNA and YNFKEQ. The length of the CDR3 is 11 residues. In DNA, the CDR3 is TGTGCCAGCAGCCAAGTAAATGAGCAGTTCTTC. Protein sequence: CASSQVNEQFF.

The J gene is TRBJ2-6, the V gene TRBV19; 7 positions match TRBD2. Per germline, CDR1 LNHDA and CDR2 SQIVND (reference sequence). This CDR3 has 16 amino acids. With V trimmed by 6 bases and J by 2 bases, 7 bases remained unmatched. The CDR3 sequence is CASRRGRVPGANVLTF. In DNA, the CDR3 is TGTGCCAGTAGACGCGGGAGAGTGCCTGGGGCCAACGTCCTGACTTTC.

V and J are TRBV5-1 and TRBJ2-1; 14 positions agree with TRBD2. Germline V CDR1 and CDR2: SGHRS, YFSETQ. The CDR3 spans 22 residues. Trimming took 1 base from V and 0 from J; bases not matched to a gene: 15. The CDR3 is CASSLSRGGTSGRASSYNEQFF. CDR3 sequence (DNA): TGCGCCAGCAGCTTGTCGCGGGGGGGGACTAGCGGGAGAGCTAGCTCCTACAATGAGCAGTTCTTC.

This clone was seen more than once but under ten times. The chain employs TRBV4-3 and TRBJ2-7; 11 positions agree with TRBD2. Looked up from germline, CDR1 is LGHNA and CDR2 is YSLEER. Unmatched junction bases numbered 2, after V lost 5 bases and J lost 2 bases. CDR3 length: 14 residues. DNA for the CDR3: TGCGCCAGCAGCGCGACTAGCGGGGCCTACGAGCAGTACTTC. As protein: CASSATSGAYEQYF.

This clone was recorded a few times. This chain links TRBV23-1 with TRBJ2-2; D unresolved. TRBV23-1 is an ORF for which the function is uncertain. Trimming cost V 4 bases and J 2 bases, with 11 bases left between them. This CDR3 has 15 amino acids. CDR3 sequence reads: CASSRAQLNTGELFF. DNA for the CDR3: TGCGCCAGCAGTCGGGCGCAGCTAAACACCGGGGAGCTGTTTTTT.

V is TRBV7-2 and J is TRBJ2-7, with a tentative D call TRBD2 (7 bases). The length of the CDR3 is 17 residues. V lost 0 bases, J lost 0 bases, and 15 bases lay in between. Germline V CDR1 and CDR2: SGHTA, FQGNSA. The CDR3 DNA reads as TGTGCCAGCAGCTTAGCGGGAGGGGGGCTCACCTCCTACGAGCAGTACTTC. Its protein is CASSLAGGGLTSYEQYF.

This clone came up a few times. Different DNA sequences within this sample yield the same CDR3. The chain uses TRBV11-2 and TRBJ1-5, with D hard to call. Germline lookup yields CDR1 SGHAT and CDR2 FQNNGV. The CDR3 runs to 13 residues. The ends were cut back, 1 base at V and 5 bases at J, with 6 bases in the middle. CDR3 sequence: CASSLVGDQPQHF. The CDR3 DNA follows: TGTGCCAGCAGCTTAGTCGGGGATCAGCCCCAGCATTTT.

The V call is TRBV5-6, the J call TRBJ2-5; possible D gene TRBD2, 5 bases. This CDR3 region has 13 residues. With 6 bases removed from V and 2 bases from J, the gap between germline ends came to 11 bases. Germline V gives CDR1 SGHDT, CDR2 YYEEEE. CDR3 in amino acids: CASTLSGQETQYF. CDR3 nucleotides: TGTGCCAGCACCCTTTCGGGGCAAGAGACCCAGTACTTC.

The V call is TRBV7-9, the J call TRBJ2-3; 7 nucleotides line up with TRBD2. This CDR3 spans 16 amino acids. V dropped 2 bases and J dropped 4; count of bases not matched to a gene: 9. Germline V gene lookup returns CDR1 SEHNR and CDR2 FQNEAQ (reference sequence). This CDR3 reads CASSLSLGGGADTQYF. The DNA of the CDR3 is TGTGCCAGCAGCTTATCCCTTGGGGGAGGGGCAGATACGCAGTATTTT.

The rearrangement joins TRBV27 to TRBJ1-5; D might be TRBD1 (5 bases). V lost 7 bases to trimming and J lost 4 bases, with 14 bases between them. Germline values: CDR1 MNHEY, CDR2 SMNVEV (reference sequence). This CDR3 has 14 residues. CDR3 residues: CASMGGAGNQPQHF. Written as DNA, the CDR3 is TGTGCCAGCATGGGAGGGGCGGGGAATCAGCCCCAGCATTTT.

This clone has a handful of counts. The chain joins TRBV29-1 to TRBJ2-5; 10 nucleotides agree with TRBD2. Trimming removed 7 bases from V and 2 bases from J; junction bases left unmatched: 10. CDR3 length: 15 amino acids. Germline V gene data show CDR1 as SQVTM and CDR2 as ANQGSEA. The CDR3 DNA sequence: TGCAGCGCCTGGGGTACTAGCGGGGCGCAAGAGACCCAGTACTTC. It translates to CSAWGTSGAQETQYF.

This clone was recorded a few times. The CDR3 nucleotides are TGTGCCAGCAGCTTGCAGGGAGGGGGAAATCAGCCCCAGCATTTT. Protein: CASSLQGGGNQPQHF. The chain couples TRBV7-6 to TRBJ1-5; TRBD1 might be the D (6 bases). V dropped 3 bases and J dropped 4 bases, with 13 bases sitting between them. Germline assignment: CDR1 SGHVS and CDR2 FNYEAQ. The CDR3 covers 15 residues. Combining the CDR3 with reference TRBV7-6 and TRBJ1-5 gives the whole variable domain GAGVSQSPRYKVTKRGQDVALRCDPISGHVSLYWYRQALGQGPEFLTYFNYEAQQDKSGLPNDRFSAERPEGSISTLTIQRTEQRDSAMYRCASSLQGGGNQPQHFGDGTRLSIL.

The gene calls are TRBV7-2 and TRBJ1-1, with D perhaps matching TRBD1 (5 bases). CDR3 length: 16 amino acids. Germline lookup yields CDR1 SGHTA and CDR2 FQGNSA. The ends were cut back, 5 bases at V and 0 bases at J, with 16 bases in the middle. CDR3 sequence reads: CASSLTRGLVNTEAFF. The CDR3 nucleotides are TGTGCCAGCAGCCTAACAAGGGGCCTCGTGAACACTGAAGCTTTCTTT.

V is TRBV6-5 and J is TRBJ1-2, with TRBD1 matching 7 bases. This CDR3 region has 14 residues. J gave up 4 bases and V 7 bases, and 9 bases lay outside the gene matches. CDR1 is MNHEY and CDR2 is SVGAGI in the germline V gene. This CDR3 reads CASTNPQGRYGYTF. CDR3 coding DNA: TGTGCCAGCACCAATCCACAGGGGCGCTATGGCTACACCTTC.

The V gene is TRBV10-3, the J gene TRBJ2-6; 7 bases match TRBD2. V was pared by 10 bases and J by 0 bases, with 9 bases of the junction left unmatched. CDR1 and CDR2 (germline): ENHRY, SYGVKD. This CDR3 is built from 16 residues. Written as DNA, the CDR3 is TGTGCCACCGGCGGGGGAGTGTTCTCTGGGGCCAACGTCCTGACTTTC. This sequence encodes CATGGGVFSGANVLTF.

J is TRBJ2-7 and V is TRBV6-1; 7 bases line up with TRBD1. Germline V gene lookup returns CDR1 MNHNS and CDR2 SASEGT. This CDR3 is built from 15 residues. Trimming took 0 bases from V and 3 from J; bases not matched to a gene: 5. CDR3 in amino acids: CASSEAPGQFYEQYF. CDR3 DNA sequence: TGTGCCAGCAGTGAAGCGCCGGGACAGTTCTACGAGCAGTACTTC.

This clone has only a few counts. This chain joins TRBV6-6 and TRBJ1-1, with D hard to call. V was shortened by 6 bases and J by 7 bases, with 18 bases between the two germline ends. Germline V gene data show CDR1 as MNHNY and CDR2 as SVGAGI (reference sequence). This CDR3 contains 14 residues. CDR3 coding DNA: TGTGCCAGCAGGAACACCGTATCCTCATATGAAGCTTTCTTT. Translated: CASRNTVSSYEAFF.

This clone was seen just once. The chain has TRBV7-2 and TRBJ2-5; no definite D call. Germline V gives CDR1 SGHTA, CDR2 FQGNSA. V gave up 1 base and J gave up 5 bases, with 8 bases separating them. This CDR3 has 13 residues. As DNA, the CDR3 is TGTGCCAGCAGCTTAGAACAGCAGGAGACCCAGTACTTC. Its protein is CASSLEQQETQYF.

The V and J genes are TRBV4-2 and TRBJ2-1; 8 positions agree with TRBD2. Germline CDR1 reads LGHNA; CDR2 reads YNFKEQ. The CDR3 runs to 16 residues. Trimming cost V 4 bases and J 4 bases; bases outside gene matches: 9. CDR3 bases: TGTGCCAGCAGCCCCTACATAGCGGGAAGATACAATGAGCAGTTCTTC. Translation: CASSPYIAGRYNEQFF.